The T cell receptor delta chain under discussion was sequenced for a study of gamma-delta T cells after stem cell transplantation. TCRdb reran clone calling via CATT on the RT-PCR reads. The sample includes about 1,200 delta-chain clones, over 3% of them seen just once. The length of the CDR3 is 19 residues. V trimming: 3 bases; J trimming: 0 bases; junction bases outside the gene matches: 16. Germline V gives CDR1 TSWWSYY, CDR2 QGS. With respect to this clone: A far more abundant clone sits one base away, making this likely a read error. Other DNA sequences in the same sample also yield this CDR3.

Sequencing was done on a sample of gamma-delta T cells. This sequence originates from a human donor. It is not recorded whose cells these are; they may come from a transplant donor. The chain couples TRDV1 to TRDJ1, with 7 nucleotides matching TRDD3. CDR3 protein: CALGEQAFQNWGYTDKLIF. The CDR3 DNA sequence: TGTGCTCTTGGGGAGCAAGCTTTCCAAAACTGGGGTTACACCGATAAACTCATCTTT.